A selection of T cell receptor beta chains follows, all from one sample in a study of blood T cell repertoires in COVID-19. Using immunoSEQ multiplex PCR, the repertoire was profiled, and TCRdb retains in-frame clones only, with some absent. The repertoire holds some 350,000 clones, with about 89% as singletons. Material: peripheral blood. Receptors were obtained from a woman between 25 and 40 years old with COVID-19, enrolled during active disease. Each CDR3 is given with its conserved first and last residue. The listing skips clone size in some rows; elsewhere it reads once, few, many or a size class.

>once|TRBJ2-7|TRBV6-5
CAISQGRGYEQYF
>.|TRBJ1-6|TRBV9
CASSAPGQGLNSPLHF
>.|TRBJ1-2|TRBV12-3/TRBV12-4
CASSSGESAGYTF
>.|TRBJ2-3|TRBV19
CASSIQQGASTDTQYF
>.|TRBJ2-6|TRBV28
CASRPGVAGANVLTF
>.|TRBJ1-1|TRBV7-2
CASSLAEETGVYSAFF
>once|TRBJ2-1|TRBV19
CASSLTGSEQFF
>.|TRBJ1-2|TRBV29-1
CSVEPGQGFGGYTF
>.|TRBJ2-7|TRBV4-3
CASSPSWRGAVYEQYF
>.|TRBJ1-2|TRBV29-1
CSVHRDYGYTF
>.|TRBJ1-1|TRBV7-8
CASRPNRDTEAFF
>.|TRBJ2-2|TRBV11-3
CASSLYRGAANTGELFF
>many|TRBJ2-2|TRBV6-4
CASSDGRNTGELFF
>.|TRBJ2-6|TRBV19
CASSPGLLSSGANVLTF
>.|TRBJ2-3|TRBV6-5
CASRSRTYGTDTQYF
>.|TRBJ2-7|TRBV5-1
CASSPGGTYEQYF
>.|TRBJ2-2|TRBV5-1
CASSLAGSTGELFF
>.|TRBJ1-3|TRBV7-2
CASSPQGAGNTIYF
>.|TRBJ2-3|TRBV7-9
CASSLLRGWIGTDTQYF
>.|TRBJ1-5|TRBV27
CASSSIQNNQPQHF
>.|TRBJ2-7|TRBV6-2/TRBV6-3
CASSYPSIMSVRHEQYF
>.|TRBJ2-2|TRBV7-9
CATTTVTGELFF
>.|TRBJ1-1|TRBV5-4
CASSPGQGGGEAFF
>.|TRBJ1-2|TRBV28
CASSIDRAGYGYTF
>.|TRBJ1-1|TRBV5-1
CASSLTTGLLNTEAFF
>.|TRBJ1-1|TRBV29-1
CSVGQVANTEAFF
>.|TRBJ2-7|TRBV29-1
CSVDRGEEGYEQYF
>.|TRBJ1-2|TRBV28
CASSVQGYGYTF
>.|TRBJ2-2|TRBV5-1
CASSLVAGNTGELFF